This entry is about one TCR beta chain. The sample comes from a study of CD8 T cells in Susac syndrome. Peripheral blood CD8+ and CD4+ T cells were profiled by TCR beta sequencing. RNA totalling roughly 0.45 to 1 ug underwent reverse transcription with random hexamers. TCRdb analysed the immunoSEQ multiplex PCR reads with MiXCR anew, one entry per CDR3 protein. The profile shows roughly 190,000 distinct CDR3 sequences, about 91% of them singletons. The CDR3 covers 15 residues. Germline loops: CDR1 MNHEY, CDR2 SMNVEV (reference sequence). The ends were cut back, 4 bases at V and 1 base at J, with 13 bases in the middle.

The sample comprised CD4+ T cells from PBMCs. V gene TRBV27 combines with J gene TRBJ1-1; D not certain. The TCR was taken from a human donor with Susac syndrome. CDR3 in DNA: TGTGCCAGCAGTTCAACCCTCTACCAGAACACTGAAGCTTTCTTT. This codes for CASSSTLYQNTEAFF.